The T cell receptor beta chain described here comes from a study of blood T cell repertoires in COVID-19. Study-wide background: Nucleic acid was either cDNA or gDNA, and it came from T cells, B-cell-depleted T cells, or PBMCs.

Sequencing used immunoSEQ multiplex PCR; TCRdb keeps in-frame clones, though not all of them. This sample has 150,000 or so clones; 85% occur once, and the top ten carry approximately 3%. This clone was detected only a few times. CDR1 and CDR2 (germline): SGHTS, YDEGEE. V was pared by 0 bases and J by 4 bases, with 7 bases between. The CDR3 spans 13 residues. The TCR sequence derives from a human donor with acute or convalescent COVID-19. The donor label of this sample is uncertain. The specimen sequenced was peripheral blood. This chain uses TRBV5-8 with TRBJ1-2; D is unclear. The CDR3: CASSLVRSYGYTF. As DNA, the CDR3 is TGTGCCAGCAGCTTGGTCAGATCCTATGGCTACACCTTC.